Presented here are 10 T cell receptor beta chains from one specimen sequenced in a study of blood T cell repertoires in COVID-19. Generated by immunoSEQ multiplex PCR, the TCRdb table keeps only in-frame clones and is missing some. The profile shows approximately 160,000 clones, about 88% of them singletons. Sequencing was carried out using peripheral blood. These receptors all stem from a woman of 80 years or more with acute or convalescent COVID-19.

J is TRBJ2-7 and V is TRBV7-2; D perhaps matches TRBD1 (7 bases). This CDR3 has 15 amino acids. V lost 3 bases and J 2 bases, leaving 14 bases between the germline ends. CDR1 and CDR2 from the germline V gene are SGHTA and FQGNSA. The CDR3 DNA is TGTGCCAGCAGCTTCGGAGGGGGCATAACCTACGAGCAGTACTTC. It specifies CASSFGGGITYEQYF.

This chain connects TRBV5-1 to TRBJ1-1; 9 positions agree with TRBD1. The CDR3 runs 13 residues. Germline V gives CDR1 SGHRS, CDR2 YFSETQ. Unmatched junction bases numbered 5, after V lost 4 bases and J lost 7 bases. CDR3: CASSTGQGYEAFF. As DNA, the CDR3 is TGCGCCAGCAGCACGGGACAGGGATATGAAGCTTTCTTT.

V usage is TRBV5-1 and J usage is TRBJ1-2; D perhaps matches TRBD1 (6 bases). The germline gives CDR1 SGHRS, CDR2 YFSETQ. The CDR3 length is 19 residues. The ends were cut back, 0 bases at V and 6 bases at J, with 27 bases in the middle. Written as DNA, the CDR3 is TGCGCCAGCAGCTTGGTGTCAGGGGTCTCCCGAAGTCCAGACGATGGCTACACCTTC. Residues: CASSLVSGVSRSPDDGYTF. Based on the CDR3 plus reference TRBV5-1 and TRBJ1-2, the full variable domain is KAGVTQTPRYLIKTRGQQVTLSCSPISGHRSVSWYQQTPGQGLQFLFEYFSETQRNKGNFPGRFSGRQFSNSRSEMNVSTLELGDSALYLCASSLVSGVSRSPDDGYTFGSGTRLTVV.

The CDR3: CASSLVAGRGTGELFF. CDR3 DNA: TGCGCCAGCAGCTTGGTGGCGGGAAGGGGCACCGGGGAGCTGTTTTTT. The gene calls are TRBV5-1 and TRBJ2-2; a weak D match, TRBD2 (6 bases). V lost 0 bases to trimming and J lost 4 bases, with 13 bases between them. The CDR3 length is 16 residues. The germline V gene has CDR1 SGHRS and CDR2 YFSETQ.

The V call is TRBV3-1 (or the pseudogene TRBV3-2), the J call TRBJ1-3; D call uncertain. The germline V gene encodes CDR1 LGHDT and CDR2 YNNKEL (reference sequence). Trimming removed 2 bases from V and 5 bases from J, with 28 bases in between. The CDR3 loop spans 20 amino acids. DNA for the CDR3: TGTGCCAGCAGCCAACGGTCCGGGAGGATCTCTTCGGTTGCCAGAAACACCATATATTTT. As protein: CASSQRSGRISSVARNTIYF.

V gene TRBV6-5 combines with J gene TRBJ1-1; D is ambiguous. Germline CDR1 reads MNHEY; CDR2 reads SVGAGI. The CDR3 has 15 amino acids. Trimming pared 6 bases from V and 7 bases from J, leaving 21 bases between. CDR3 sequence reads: CASSHPGIGADEAFF. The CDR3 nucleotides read TGTGCCAGCAGCCACCCGGGAATTGGCGCAGATGAAGCTTTCTTT.

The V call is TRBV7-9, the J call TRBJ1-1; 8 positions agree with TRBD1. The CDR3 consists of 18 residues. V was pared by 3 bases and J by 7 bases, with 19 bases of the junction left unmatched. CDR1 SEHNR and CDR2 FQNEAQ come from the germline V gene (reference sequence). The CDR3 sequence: CASSLKDRADRVVGEAFF. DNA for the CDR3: TGTGCCAGCAGCTTGAAAGACCGGGCGGACAGGGTTGTAGGTGAAGCTTTCTTT. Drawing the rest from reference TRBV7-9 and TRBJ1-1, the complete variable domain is DTGVSQNPRHKITKRGQNVTFRCDPISEHNRLYWYRQTLGQGPEFLTYFQNEAQLEKSRLLSDRFSAERPKGSFSTLEIQRTEQGDSAMYLCASSLKDRADRVVGEAFFGQGTRLTVV.

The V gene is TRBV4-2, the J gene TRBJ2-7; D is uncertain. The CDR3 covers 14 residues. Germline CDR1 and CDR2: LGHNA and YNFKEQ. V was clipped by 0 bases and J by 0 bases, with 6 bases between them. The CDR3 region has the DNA TGTGCCAGCAGCCAAGATAAATCCTCCTACGAGCAGTACTTC. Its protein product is CASSQDKSSYEQYF.

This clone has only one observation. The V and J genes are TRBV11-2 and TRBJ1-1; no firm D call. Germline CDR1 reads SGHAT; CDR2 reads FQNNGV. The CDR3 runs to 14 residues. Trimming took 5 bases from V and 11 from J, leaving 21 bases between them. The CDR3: CASSLWEGLRVAFF. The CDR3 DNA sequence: TGTGCCAGCAGCCTATGGGAGGGTCTGAGGGTGGCTTTCTTT. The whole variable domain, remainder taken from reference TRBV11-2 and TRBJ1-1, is EAGVAQSPRYKIIEKRQSVAFWCNPISGHATLYWYQQILGQGPKLLIQFQNNGVVDDSQLPKDRFSAERLKGVDSTLKIQPAKLEDSAVYLCASSLWEGLRVAFFGQGTRLTVV.

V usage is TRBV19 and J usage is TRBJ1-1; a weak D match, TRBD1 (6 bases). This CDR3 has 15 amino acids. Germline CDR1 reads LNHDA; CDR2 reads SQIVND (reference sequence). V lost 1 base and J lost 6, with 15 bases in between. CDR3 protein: CASSIAGGQLAEAFF. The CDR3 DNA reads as TGTGCCAGTAGTATAGCCGGCGGACAGCTCGCTGAAGCTTTCTTT.